The entry below describes one T cell receptor (beta chain). Its specificity is unknown. The CDR3 runs to 13 residues. Germline values: CDR1 GTSNPN, CDR2 SVGIG (reference sequence). UMI-tagged TRB cDNA libraries were built via 5' RACE. After re-calling the 5' RACE reads, TCRdb lists one entry per CDR3 protein, DNA absent. Its listing shows some 150,000 distinct CDR3 sequences. This sample was included in a study of CXCR3-negative and CXCR3-positive naive CD8 T cells. Findings and caveats of the study: Compared with CXCR3-negative naive cells, CXCR3-positive naive cells showed more hydrophobic TRB CDR3s. Because surface CD5 did not distinguish the naive subsets, TCR strength was inferred from TRB CDR3 properties.

The sample taken for sequencing was naive CXCR3+ CD8+ T cells from blood. Subset specified: CD45RO-CCR7+CD27+CD95- naive CD8+ T cells expressing CXCR3 (TNR3+). This clonotype was obtained from a human donor in good health. Some clones in this sample may be carry-over from other donors' samples. The V call is TRBV30, the J call TRBJ2-7; without DNA, the TCRdb call of TRBD1 cannot be checked. The CDR3 loop is CAWSYTGDYEQYF.